This is a list of T cell receptor beta chains from one sample in a study of blood T cell repertoires in COVID-19. The data were produced by immunoSEQ multiplex PCR, yet TCRdb's version contains in-frame clones alone and is incomplete. The data hold over 85,000 clones, with roughly 89% observed a single time. Sequences were obtained from peripheral blood. The receptors shown here come from a human donor with COVID-19, enrolled during active disease. The donor label of this sample is uncertain. CDR3s include the opening cysteine and the closing phenylalanine or tryptophan. A D gene is named only where the DNA matches it firmly. Clone size is shown for a subset of rows, as once, few, many or a class of expanded clone.

j_call v_call d_call clone_size cdr3_nt cdr3_aa
TRBJ1-5 TRBV4-1 TRBD1 once TGCGCCAGCAGCCAAGTTCAGGGGGATCAGCCCCAGCATTTT CASSQVQGDQPQHF
TRBJ1-6 TRBV27 NA NA TGTGCCAGCAGTAGGGGGGGAATACGTTCACCCCTCCACTTT CASSRGGIRSPLHF
TRBJ2-3 TRBV3-1/TRBV3-2 NA NA TGTGCCAGCAGCTCAGACTTGGCTGGGGATACGCAGTATTTT CASSSDLAGDTQYF
TRBJ2-3 TRBV7-2 NA NA TGTGCCAGCAGCTTCTCTTTCACAGATACGCAGTATTTT CASSFSFTDTQYF
TRBJ1-3 TRBV10-3 NA NA TGTGCCATCAGCCGACAGGTTACCTCTGGAAACACCATATATTTT CAISRQVTSGNTIYF
TRBJ1-6 TRBV2 TRBD1 once TGTGCCAGCACTAAACAGGGGGCGGATAATTCACCCCTCCACTTT CASTKQGADNSPLHF
TRBJ2-1 TRBV5-1 NA NA TGCGCCAGCAGCCCGGGGGTTCAGGGCAATGAGCAGTTCTTC CASSPGVQGNEQFF
TRBJ2-1 TRBV25-1 TRBD1 NA TGTGCCAGCAGTGACCTTACCGGGACAGCATACAATGAGCAGTTCTTC CASSDLTGTAYNEQFF
TRBJ1-3 TRBV12-1 NA NA TGTGCCAGCAGCTCCCGACAGGGGTTTGGAAACACCATATATTTT CASSSRQGFGNTIYF
TRBJ1-6 TRBV6-5 NA NA TGTGCCAGCAGTCTGGGGCACACTACGCCCCTCCACTTT CASSLGHTTPLHF
TRBJ1-2 TRBV19 TRBD1 NA TGTGCCAGTAGTAGAGGGGGCCCCTATGGCTACACCTTC CASSRGGPYGYTF
TRBJ2-3 TRBV12-5 TRBD2 NA TGTGCTAGTGGTTTGGGACTAGCGGGGGGGACAGATACGCAGTATTTT CASGLGLAGGTDTQYF
TRBJ2-7 TRBV11-2 TRBD1 NA TGTGCCAGCAGCTCTGGGGGACAGGCTGAGCAGTACTTC CASSSGGQAEQYF
TRBJ1-2 TRBV6-5 NA NA TGTGCCAGCAGTTATGAACAGGGTGACCGTGGCTACACCTTC CASSYEQGDRGYTF
TRBJ1-2 TRBV29-1 NA NA TGCAGCGTCGCTTGGAAGTCCCCAGGGTATTCTAACTATGGCTACACCTTC CSVAWKSPGYSNYGYTF
TRBJ1-2 TRBV3-1/TRBV3-2 NA NA TGTGCCAGCAGCCAGGCCGGTCCCCGGGGGGGCTACACCTTC CASSQAGPRGGYTF
TRBJ2-1 TRBV7-3 NA NA TGTGCCAGCAGCCTCGCTACAGGACAAGTCAATCAGCAGTTCTTC CASSLATGQVNQQFF
TRBJ1-1 TRBV20-1 NA NA TGCAGTGCCAGAGGGAGCGCTGAAGCTTTCTTT CSARGSAEAFF
TRBJ1-3 TRBV19 NA NA TGTGCCAGTAGTATACAGGCGATCTCTGGAAACACCATATATTTT CASSIQAISGNTIYF
TRBJ2-5 TRBV9 TRBD2 NA TGTGCCAGCAGCGTAGGAGCTAGCGGGAGGGCCGGGGAGACCCAGTACTTC CASSVGASGRAGETQYF
TRBJ2-2 TRBV12-5 NA NA TGTGCTAGTGGTTTGGTCGTGACAGCGAACACCGGGGAGCTGTTTTTT CASGLVVTANTGELFF
TRBJ2-7 TRBV11-1 TRBD1 NA TGTGCCAGCACCCTGACAGGGAGCTCCTACGAGCAGTACTTC CASTLTGSSYEQYF
TRBJ2-5 TRBV18 TRBD1 once TGTGCCAGCTCACCTCGACAGGGCCCACAAGAGACCCAGTACTTC CASSPRQGPQETQYF
TRBJ2-7 TRBV5-1 TRBD1 NA TGCGCCAGCAGCTTGGCTGTGGTGCAGGGGGCGGCCAGCGAGCAGTACTTC CASSLAVVQGAASEQYF
TRBJ2-3 TRBV14 NA NA TGTGCCAGCAGCCGGGACATCTTCACAGATACGCAGTATTTT CASSRDIFTDTQYF
TRBJ1-1 TRBV6-5 NA NA TGTGCCAGCACCCCTAGTGGGGCTTTCTTT CASTPSGAFF
TRBJ2-2 TRBV5-1 TRBD2 NA TGCGCCAGCAGCTGGGAGGGAGAGCACACCGGGGAGCTGTTTTTT CASSWEGEHTGELFF